This T cell receptor (beta chain) was identified during a study of regulatory T cells in long-lasting Graves disease. In the study overall: In persistent Graves' disease, antithyroid drugs had been taken for over 5 years and TSH receptor antibodies stayed positive.

Findings and caveats of the study: Only peripheral blood was studied, not thyroid tissue. TCR diversity was lower in persistent Graves' patients than in newly diagnosed ones.

TCR beta libraries were built with iRepertoire HTBI primers and Arm-PCR of CDR3 regions. From the multiplex PCR reads, TCRdb called clonotypes with MiXCR, one entry per CDR3 protein. This table has under 500,000 distinct CDR3 sequences, around 21% appearing once. V lost 5 bases, J lost 3 bases, and 6 bases stayed unmatched. Germline V gives CDR1 SEHNR, CDR2 FQNEAQ (reference sequence). The CDR3 contains 14 residues. This clonotype was observed a handful of times. The antigen remains undetermined. Time point defined: persistent/refractory GD, antithyroid drugs over 5 years with positive TRAb. Preparation of the TCR library used RNA extracted from PBMCs. Into tubes containing EDTA, approximately 9 milliliters of peripheral blood were drawn.

The receptor was isolated from a female donor with Graves disease. The source was peripheral blood mononuclear cells (PBMCs), collected when the disease was refractory, from a patient treated with antithyroid drugs. This chain connects TRBV7-9 to TRBJ2-7, with 8 bases fitting TRBD1. The CDR3 coding sequence is TGTGCCAGCAGCCCGGCGACAGGGGACTACGAGCAGTACTTC. Translation: CASSPATGDYEQYF.